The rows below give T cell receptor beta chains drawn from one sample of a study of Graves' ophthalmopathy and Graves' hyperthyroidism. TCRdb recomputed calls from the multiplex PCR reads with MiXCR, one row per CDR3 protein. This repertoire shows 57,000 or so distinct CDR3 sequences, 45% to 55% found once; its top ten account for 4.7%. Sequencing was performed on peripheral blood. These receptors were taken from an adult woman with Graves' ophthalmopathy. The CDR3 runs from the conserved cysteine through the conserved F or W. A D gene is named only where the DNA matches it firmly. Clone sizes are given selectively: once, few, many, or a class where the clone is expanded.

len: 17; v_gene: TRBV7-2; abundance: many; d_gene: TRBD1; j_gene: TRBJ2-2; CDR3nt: TGTGCCAGCAGCTTTAGTTCCGAGACAGGGTTTTACGGGGAGCTGTTTTTT; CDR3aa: CASSFSSETGFYGELFF
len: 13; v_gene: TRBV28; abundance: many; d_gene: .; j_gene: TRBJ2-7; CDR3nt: TGTGCCAGCAAGGACAGTTTCATCTACGAGCAGTACTTC; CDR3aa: CASKDSFIYEQYF
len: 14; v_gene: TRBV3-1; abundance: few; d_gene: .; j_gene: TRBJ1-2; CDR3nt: TGTGCCAGCAGCCAAGGGGGTGAAGGCTATGGCTACACCTTC; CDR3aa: CASSQGGEGYGYTF
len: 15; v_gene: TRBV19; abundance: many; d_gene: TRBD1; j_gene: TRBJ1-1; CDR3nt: TGTGCCAGTAGAGCCCCAGGGGGCGGCTACACTGAAGCTTTCTTT; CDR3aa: CASRAPGGGYTEAFF
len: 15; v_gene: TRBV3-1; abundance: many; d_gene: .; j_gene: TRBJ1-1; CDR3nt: TGTGCCAGCAGCCATGTCGACAGGTCGAACACTGAAGCTTTCTTT; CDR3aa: CASSHVDRSNTEAFF
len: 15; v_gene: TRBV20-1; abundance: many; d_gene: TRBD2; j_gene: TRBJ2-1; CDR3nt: TGCAGTGCAAGGACTAGCGGCCCCGGGGCCCATGAGCAGTTCTTC; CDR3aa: CSARTSGPGAHEQFF
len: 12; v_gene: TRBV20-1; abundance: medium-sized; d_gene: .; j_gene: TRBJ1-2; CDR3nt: TGCAGTGCCAAGGAGAGAAACTATGGCTACACCTTC; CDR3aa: CSAKERNYGYTF
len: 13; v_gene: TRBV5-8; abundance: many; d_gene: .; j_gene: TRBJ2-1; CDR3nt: TGTGCCAGCAGCTCGACTTGGCCCAATGAGCAGTTCTTC; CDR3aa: CASSSTWPNEQFF
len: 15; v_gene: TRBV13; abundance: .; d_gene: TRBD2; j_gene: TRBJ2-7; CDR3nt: TGTGCCAGCAGCTCAGGGCTAGCGGGAGAGTACGAGCAGTACTTC; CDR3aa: CASSSGLAGEYEQYF
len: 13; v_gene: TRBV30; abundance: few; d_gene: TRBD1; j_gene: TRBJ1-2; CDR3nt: TGTGCCTGGCACCCGGGACAGGGGGCTGGCTACACCTTC; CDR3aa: CAWHPGQGAGYTF
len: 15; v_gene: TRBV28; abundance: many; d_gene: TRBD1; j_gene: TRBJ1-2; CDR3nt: TGTGCCAGCAGCCTGACCGGGACAGGGATCTATGGCTACACCTTC; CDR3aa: CASSLTGTGIYGYTF
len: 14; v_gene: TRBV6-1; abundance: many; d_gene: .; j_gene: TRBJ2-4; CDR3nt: TGTGCCAGCAGCACCGGGGTCCCGAGGGACATTCAGTACTTC; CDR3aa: CASSTGVPRDIQYF
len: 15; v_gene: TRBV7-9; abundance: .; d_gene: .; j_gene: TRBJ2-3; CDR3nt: TGTGCCAGCAGCTTACATCAACTTAGTAACAATGAGCAGTATTTT; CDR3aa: CASSLHQLSNNEQYF
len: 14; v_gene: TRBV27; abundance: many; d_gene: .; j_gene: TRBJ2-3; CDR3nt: TGTGCCAGCAGTTTTAGGGGTTTGACAGATACGCAGTATTTT; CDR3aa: CASSFRGLTDTQYF
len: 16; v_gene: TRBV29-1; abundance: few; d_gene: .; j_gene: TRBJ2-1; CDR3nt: TGCAGCGTTGTAGCCCCGGGACCGAGGTTTAACAATGAGCAGTTCTTC; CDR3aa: CSVVAPGPRFNNEQFF
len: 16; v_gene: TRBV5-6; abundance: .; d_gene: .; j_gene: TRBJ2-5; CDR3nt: TGTGCCAGCAGCTTATGGTCAGGGTCCCTACAAGAGACCCAGTACTTC; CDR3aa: CASSLWSGSLQETQYF
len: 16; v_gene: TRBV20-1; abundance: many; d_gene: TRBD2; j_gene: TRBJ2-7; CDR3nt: TGCAGTGCTAGAGATAGGCGGGAGGGCTTTGCCTACGAGCAGTACTTC; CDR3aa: CSARDRREGFAYEQYF
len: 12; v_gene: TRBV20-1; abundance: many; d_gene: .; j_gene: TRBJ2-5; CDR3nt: TGCAGTGCTCATCAGGGTCAAGAGACCCAGTACTTC; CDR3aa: CSAHQGQETQYF
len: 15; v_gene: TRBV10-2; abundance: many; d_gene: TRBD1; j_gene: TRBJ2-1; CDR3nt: TGCGCCAGCAGTGACCGGGACAGGGGGGGCAATGAGCAGTTCTTC; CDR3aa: CASSDRDRGGNEQFF
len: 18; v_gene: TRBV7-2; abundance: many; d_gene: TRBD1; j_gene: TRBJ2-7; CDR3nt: TGTGCCAGCAGCCAACAACGACCCGGGACAGTGAGGGAATACGAGCAGTACTTC; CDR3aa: CASSQQRPGTVREYEQYF
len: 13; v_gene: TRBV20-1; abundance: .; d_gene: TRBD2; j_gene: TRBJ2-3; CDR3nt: TGCAGTGGCTCCGGGAGGGGGACAGATACGCAGTATTTT; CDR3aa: CSGSGRGTDTQYF
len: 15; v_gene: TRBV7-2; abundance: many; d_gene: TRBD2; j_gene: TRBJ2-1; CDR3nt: TGTGCCAGCAGCGCGACTAGCGGCTCCTACAATGAGCAGTTCTTC; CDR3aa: CASSATSGSYNEQFF
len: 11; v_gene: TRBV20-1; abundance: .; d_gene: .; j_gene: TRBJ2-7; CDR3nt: TGCAGTGCTTCAGCGGGCCCCGAGCAGTACTTC; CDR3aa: CSASAGPEQYF
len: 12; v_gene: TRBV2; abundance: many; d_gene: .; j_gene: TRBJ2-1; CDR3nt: TGTGCCAGCAGTGTGGACTACAATGAGCAGTTCTTC; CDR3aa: CASSVDYNEQFF
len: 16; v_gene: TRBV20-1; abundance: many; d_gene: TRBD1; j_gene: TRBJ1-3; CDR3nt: TGCAGTGCACTGCCAACAGGGGGCGACTCTGGAAACACCATATATTTT; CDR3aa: CSALPTGGDSGNTIYF
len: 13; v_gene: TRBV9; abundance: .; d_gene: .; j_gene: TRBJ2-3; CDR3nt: TGTGCCTCCTCACTAGTACCTACAGATACGCAGTATTTT; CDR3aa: CASSLVPTDTQYF